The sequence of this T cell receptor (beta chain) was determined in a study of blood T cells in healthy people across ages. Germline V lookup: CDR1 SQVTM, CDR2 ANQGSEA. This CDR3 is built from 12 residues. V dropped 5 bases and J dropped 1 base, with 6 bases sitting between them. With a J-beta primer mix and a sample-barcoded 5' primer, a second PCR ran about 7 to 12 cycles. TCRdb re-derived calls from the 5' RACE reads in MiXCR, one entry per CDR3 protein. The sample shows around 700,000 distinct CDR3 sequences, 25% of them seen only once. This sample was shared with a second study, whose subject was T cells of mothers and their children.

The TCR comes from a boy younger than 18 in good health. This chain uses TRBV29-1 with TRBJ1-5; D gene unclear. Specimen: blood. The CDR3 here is CSVSSSNQPQHF. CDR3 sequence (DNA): TGCAGCGTTTCTAGCAGCAATCAGCCCCAGCATTTT.